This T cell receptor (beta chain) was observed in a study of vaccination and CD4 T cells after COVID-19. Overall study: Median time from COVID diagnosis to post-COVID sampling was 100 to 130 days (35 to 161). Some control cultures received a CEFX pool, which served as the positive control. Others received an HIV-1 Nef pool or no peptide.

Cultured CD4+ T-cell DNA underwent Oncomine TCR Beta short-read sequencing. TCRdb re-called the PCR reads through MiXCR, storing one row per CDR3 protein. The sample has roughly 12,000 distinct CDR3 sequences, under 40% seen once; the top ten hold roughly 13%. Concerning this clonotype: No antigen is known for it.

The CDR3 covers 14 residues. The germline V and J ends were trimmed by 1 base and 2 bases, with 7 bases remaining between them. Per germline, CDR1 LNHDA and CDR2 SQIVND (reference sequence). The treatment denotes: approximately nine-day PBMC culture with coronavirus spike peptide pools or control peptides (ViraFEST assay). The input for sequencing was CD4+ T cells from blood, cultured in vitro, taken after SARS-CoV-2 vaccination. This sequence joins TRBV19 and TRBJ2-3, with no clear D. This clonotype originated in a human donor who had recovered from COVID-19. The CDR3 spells CASSIAIHTDTQYF. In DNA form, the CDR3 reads TGTGCCAGTAGTATAGCGATCCACACAGATACGCAGTATTTT.